The present entry profiles one T cell receptor beta chain with its context. Its cognate antigen is unknown. These data originate in a study of siplizumab effects on memory and regulatory T cells. Whole-study findings and limits: Suppressive capability of dividing Tregs from siplizumab cultures went unverified. Siplizumab gave mappable alloreactive CD4+ clones an average Treg-derived fraction of about 70%, against roughly 27% in controls.

Generated by immunoSEQ multiplex PCR, the TCRdb table keeps only in-frame clones and is missing some. This table holds tens of thousands of clones, 96% found once. V lost 5 bases and J lost 5; bases outside the gene matches: 10. Germline loops: CDR1 KGHSH, CDR2 LQKENI. This CDR3 comprises 16 residues. The chain employs TRBV18 and TRBJ2-2, with 8 bases fitting TRBD1. The sequenced sample consisted of naive CD4+ T cells sorted from blood. The source is a human donor in good health. This CDR3 reads CASSVPQGAATGELFF. The CDR3, as DNA: TGTGCCAGCTCAGTCCCCCAGGGGGCGGCGACCGGGGAGCTGTTTTTT.